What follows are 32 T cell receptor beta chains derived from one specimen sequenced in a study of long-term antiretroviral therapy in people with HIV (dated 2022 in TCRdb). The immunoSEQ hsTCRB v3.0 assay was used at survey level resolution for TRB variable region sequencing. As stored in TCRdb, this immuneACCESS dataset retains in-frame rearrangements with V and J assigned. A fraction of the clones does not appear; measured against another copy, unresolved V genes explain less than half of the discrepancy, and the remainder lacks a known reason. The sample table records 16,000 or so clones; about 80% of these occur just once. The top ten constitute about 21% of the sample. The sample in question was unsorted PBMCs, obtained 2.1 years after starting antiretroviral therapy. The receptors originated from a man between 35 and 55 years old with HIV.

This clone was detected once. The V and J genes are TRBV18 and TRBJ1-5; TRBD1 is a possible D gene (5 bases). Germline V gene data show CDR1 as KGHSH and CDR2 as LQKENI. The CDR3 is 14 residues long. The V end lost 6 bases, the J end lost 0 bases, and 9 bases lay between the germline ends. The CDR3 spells CASSPTVSNQPQHF. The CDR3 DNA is TGTGCCAGCTCGCCGACAGTTAGCAATCAGCCCCAGCATTTT.

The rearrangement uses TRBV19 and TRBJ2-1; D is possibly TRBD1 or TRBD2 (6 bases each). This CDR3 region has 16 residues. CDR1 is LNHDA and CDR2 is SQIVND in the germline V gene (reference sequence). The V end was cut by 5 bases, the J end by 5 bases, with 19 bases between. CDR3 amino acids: CASSRPGGKQHNEQFF. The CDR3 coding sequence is TGTGCCAGTAGTCGTCCCGGGGGCAAACAACACAATGAGCAGTTCTTC.

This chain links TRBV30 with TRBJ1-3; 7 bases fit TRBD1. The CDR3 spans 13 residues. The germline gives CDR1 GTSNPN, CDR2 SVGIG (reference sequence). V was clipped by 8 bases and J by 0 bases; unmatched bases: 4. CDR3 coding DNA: TGTGCCAGACAGGGTAGCTCTGGAAACACCATATATTTT. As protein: CARQGSSGNTIYF.

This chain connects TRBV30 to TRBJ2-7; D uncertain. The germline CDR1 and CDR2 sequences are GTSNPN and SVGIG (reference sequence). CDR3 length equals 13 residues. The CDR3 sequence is CAAGSDPSYEQYF. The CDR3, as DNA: TGTGCTGCAGGCTCCGACCCATCTTACGAGCAGTACTTC.

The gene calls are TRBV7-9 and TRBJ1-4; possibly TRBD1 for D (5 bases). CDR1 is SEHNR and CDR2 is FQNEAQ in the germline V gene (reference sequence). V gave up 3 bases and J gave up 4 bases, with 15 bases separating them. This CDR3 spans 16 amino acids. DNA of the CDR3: TGTGCCAGCAGCTTGGCCAGAGGGGATCTTAATGAAAAACTGTTTTTT. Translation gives CASSLARGDLNEKLFF.

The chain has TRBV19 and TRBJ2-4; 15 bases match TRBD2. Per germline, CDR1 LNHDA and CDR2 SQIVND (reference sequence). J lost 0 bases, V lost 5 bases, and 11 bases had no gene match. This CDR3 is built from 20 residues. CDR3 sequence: CASSPRGLAGGSSAKNIQYF. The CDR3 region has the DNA TGTGCCAGTAGTCCCCGGGGACTAGCGGGGGGCTCTTCAGCCAAAAACATTCAGTACTTC.

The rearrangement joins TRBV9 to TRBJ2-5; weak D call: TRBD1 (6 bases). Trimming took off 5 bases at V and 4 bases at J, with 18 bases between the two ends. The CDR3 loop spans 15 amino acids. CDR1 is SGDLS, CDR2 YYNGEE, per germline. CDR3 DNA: TGTGCCAGCAGTGATGCTGGGTCCAGGGGAGAGACCCAGTACTTC. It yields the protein CASSDAGSRGETQYF.

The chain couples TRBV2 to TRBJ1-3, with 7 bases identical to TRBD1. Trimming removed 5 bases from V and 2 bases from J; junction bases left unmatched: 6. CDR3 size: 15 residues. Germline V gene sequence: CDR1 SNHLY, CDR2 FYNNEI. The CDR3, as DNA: TGTGCCAGCAGTATAACAGGGGTCGCTGGAAACACCATATATTTT. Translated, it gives CASSITGVAGNTIYF.

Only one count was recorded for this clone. This chain's CDR3 is CASSWRTGELFF. The CDR3 coding sequence is TGTGCCAGCAGTTGGCGCACCGGGGAGCTGTTTTTT. The J gene is TRBJ2-2, the V gene TRBV5-6; D is unresolved. Looked up from germline, CDR1 is SGHDT and CDR2 is YYEEEE. The CDR3 extends over 12 amino acids. Deletions cut 5 bases from V and 4 bases from J, with 6 bases between.

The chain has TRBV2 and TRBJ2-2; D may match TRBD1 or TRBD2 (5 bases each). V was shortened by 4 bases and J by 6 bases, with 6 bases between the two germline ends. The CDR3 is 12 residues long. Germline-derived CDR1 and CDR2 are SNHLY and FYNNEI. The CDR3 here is CASSAGPGELFF. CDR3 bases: TGTGCCAGCAGTGCGGGGCCCGGGGAGCTGTTTTTT. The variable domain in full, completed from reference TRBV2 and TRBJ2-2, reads EPEVTQTPSHQVTQMGQEVILRCVPISNHLYFYWYRQILGQKVEFLVSFYNNEISEKSEIFDDQFSVERPDGSNFTLKIRSTKLEDSAMYFCASSAGPGELFFGEGSRLTVL.

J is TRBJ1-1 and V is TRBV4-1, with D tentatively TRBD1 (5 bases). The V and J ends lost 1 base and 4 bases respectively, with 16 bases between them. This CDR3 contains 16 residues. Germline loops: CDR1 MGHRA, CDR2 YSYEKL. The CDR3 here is CASSQGHGGGGTEAFF. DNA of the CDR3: TGCGCCAGCAGCCAAGGACACGGTGGTGGGGGCACTGAAGCTTTCTTT.

The CDR3 here is CAAYRDASGIYGYTF. The DNA of the CDR3 is TGTGCCGCTTACAGGGACGCTTCGGGTATATATGGCTACACCTTC. The genes are TRBV10-3 and TRBJ1-2, with a possible D match to TRBD1 (6 bases). The CDR3 length is 15 residues. Trimming removed 11 bases from V and 5 bases from J, with 24 bases in between. CDR1 is ENHRY and CDR2 is SYGVKD in the germline V gene.

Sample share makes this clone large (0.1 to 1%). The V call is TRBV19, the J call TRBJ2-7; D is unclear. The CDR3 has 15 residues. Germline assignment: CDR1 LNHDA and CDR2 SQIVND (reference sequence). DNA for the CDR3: TGTGCAAGCTCGTGGGTGTCAGGCGAATTCTACGAGCAGTACTTC. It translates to CASSWVSGEFYEQYF.

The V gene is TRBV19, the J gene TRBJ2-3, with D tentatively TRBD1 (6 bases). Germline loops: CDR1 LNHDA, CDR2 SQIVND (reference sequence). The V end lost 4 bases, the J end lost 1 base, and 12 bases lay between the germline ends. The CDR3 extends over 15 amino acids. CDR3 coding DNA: TGTGCCAGTAGTAGCCTGACAGGAGGCACAGATACGCAGTATTTT. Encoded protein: CASSSLTGGTDTQYF.

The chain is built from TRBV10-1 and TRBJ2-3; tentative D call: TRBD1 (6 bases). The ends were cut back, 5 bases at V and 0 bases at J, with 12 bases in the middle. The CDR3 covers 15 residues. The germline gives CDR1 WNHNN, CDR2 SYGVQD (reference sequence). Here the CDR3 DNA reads TGCGCCAGCAGTCACAGGGCTACGAGCACAGATACGCAGTATTTT. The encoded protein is CASSHRATSTDTQYF.

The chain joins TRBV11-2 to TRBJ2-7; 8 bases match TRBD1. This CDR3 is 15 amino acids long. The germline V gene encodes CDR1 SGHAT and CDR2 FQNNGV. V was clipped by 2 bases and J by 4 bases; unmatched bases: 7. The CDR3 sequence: CASSLYPGGGYEQYF. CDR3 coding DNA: TGTGCCAGCAGCTTATACCCAGGGGGCGGGTACGAGCAGTACTTC.

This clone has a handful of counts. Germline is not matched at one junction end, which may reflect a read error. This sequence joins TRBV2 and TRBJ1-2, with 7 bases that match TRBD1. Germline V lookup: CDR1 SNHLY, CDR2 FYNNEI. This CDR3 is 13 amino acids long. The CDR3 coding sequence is TGTGCCAGCAGTGAAGCCGGACAGGCCGGCTGCACCTTC. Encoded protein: CASSEAGQAGCTF.

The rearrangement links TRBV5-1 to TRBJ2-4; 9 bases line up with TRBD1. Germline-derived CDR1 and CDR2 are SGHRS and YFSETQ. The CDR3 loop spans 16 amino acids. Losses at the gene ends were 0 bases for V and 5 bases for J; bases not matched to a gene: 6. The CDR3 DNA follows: TGCGCCAGCAGCTTGGCCAAGGGACAGGGTCAAAACATTCAGTACTTC. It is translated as CASSLAKGQGQNIQYF.

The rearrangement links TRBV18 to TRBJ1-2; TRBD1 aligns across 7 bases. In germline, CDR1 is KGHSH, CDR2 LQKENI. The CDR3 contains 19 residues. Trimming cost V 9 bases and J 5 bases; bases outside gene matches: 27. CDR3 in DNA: TGTGCCAGTTCCGAGTTAACATCCGGGACAGCGACCCAAAATTATGGCTACACCTTC. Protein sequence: CASSELTSGTATQNYGYTF.

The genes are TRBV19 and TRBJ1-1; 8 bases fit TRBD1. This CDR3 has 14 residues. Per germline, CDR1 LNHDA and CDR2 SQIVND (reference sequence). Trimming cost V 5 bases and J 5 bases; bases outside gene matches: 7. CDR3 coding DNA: TGTGCCAGTAGTGTTCTGACAGGGGTTACTGAAGCTTTCTTT. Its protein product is CASSVLTGVTEAFF.

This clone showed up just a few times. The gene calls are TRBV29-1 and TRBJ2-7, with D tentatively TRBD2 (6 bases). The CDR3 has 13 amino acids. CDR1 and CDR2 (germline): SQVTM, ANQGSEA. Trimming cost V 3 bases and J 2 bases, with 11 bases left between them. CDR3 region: CSVEYPGAYEQYF. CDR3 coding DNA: TGCAGCGTTGAGTATCCGGGGGCCTACGAGCAGTACTTC.

CDR3 amino acids: CAIRLGTGELFF. CDR3 in DNA: TGTGCCATCAGGCTTGGGACCGGGGAGCTGTTTTTT. This rearrangement joins TRBV7-7 to TRBJ2-2; D not resolved. Germline V lookup: CDR1 SSHAT, CDR2 FNYEAQ (reference sequence). CDR3 length equals 12 residues. Trimming took off 10 bases at V and 5 bases at J, with 11 bases between the two ends.

The DNA for the CDR3 is TGCGCCAGCAGCCAATCCGGAGGGGGGTCCTACGGCGAGCAGTACTTC. Translated, it gives CASSQSGGGSYGEQYF. The V call is TRBV4-1, the J call TRBJ2-7; D tentatively reads TRBD1 or TRBD2 (6 bases each). The CDR3 contains 16 residues. Trimming stripped 2 bases from V and 6 bases from J, with 20 bases between. Germline values: CDR1 MGHRA, CDR2 YSYEKL.

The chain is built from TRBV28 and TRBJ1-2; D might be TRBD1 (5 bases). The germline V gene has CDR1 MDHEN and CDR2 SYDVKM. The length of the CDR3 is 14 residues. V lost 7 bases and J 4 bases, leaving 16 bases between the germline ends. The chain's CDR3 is CASTTGVGFYGYTF. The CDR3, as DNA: TGTGCCAGCACAACAGGTGTCGGGTTCTATGGCTACACCTTC.

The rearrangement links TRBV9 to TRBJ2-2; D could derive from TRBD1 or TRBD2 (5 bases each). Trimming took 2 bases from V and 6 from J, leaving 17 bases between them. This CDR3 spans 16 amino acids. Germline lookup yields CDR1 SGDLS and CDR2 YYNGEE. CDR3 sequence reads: CASSVRGRAAAGELFF. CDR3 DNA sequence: TGTGCCAGCAGCGTTCGGGGCAGGGCAGCCGCCGGGGAGCTGTTTTTT. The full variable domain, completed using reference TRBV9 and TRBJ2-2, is DSGVTQTPKHLITATGQRVTLRCSPRSGDLSVYWYQQSLDQGLQFLIQYYNGEERAKGNILERFSAQQFPDLHSELNLSSLELGDSALYFCASSVRGRAAAGELFFGEGSRLTVL.

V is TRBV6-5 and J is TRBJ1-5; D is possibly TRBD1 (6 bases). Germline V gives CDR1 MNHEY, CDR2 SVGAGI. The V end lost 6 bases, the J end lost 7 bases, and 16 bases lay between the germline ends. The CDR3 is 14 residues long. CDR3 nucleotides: TGTGCCAGCAGCCCTGTCGGGGGCTCCCAGCCCCAGCATTTT. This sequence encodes CASSPVGGSQPQHF.

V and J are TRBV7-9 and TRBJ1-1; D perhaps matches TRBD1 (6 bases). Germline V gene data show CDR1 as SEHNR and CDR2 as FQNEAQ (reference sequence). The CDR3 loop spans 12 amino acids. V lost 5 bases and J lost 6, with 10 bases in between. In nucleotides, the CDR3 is TGTGCCAGCAGCAAGACAGGTGCTGAAGCTTTCTTT. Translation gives CASSKTGAEAFF.

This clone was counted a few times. The CDR3 loop is CASSGTGDYGYTF. DNA for the CDR3: TGTGCCAGCAGCGGGACAGGGGACTATGGCTACACCTTC. The chain joins TRBV5-5 to TRBJ1-2; 10 nucleotides match TRBD1. CDR1 and CDR2 from the germline V gene are SGHKS and YYEKEE (reference sequence). CDR3 length: 13 residues. V trimming: 4 bases; J trimming: 3 bases; junction bases outside the gene matches: 0.

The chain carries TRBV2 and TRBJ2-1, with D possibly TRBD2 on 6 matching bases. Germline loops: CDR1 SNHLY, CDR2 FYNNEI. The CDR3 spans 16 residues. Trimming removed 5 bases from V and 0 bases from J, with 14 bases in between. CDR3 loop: CASSPPGLLSYNEQFF. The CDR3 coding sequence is TGTGCCAGCAGTCCACCGGGACTTCTCTCCTACAATGAGCAGTTCTTC.

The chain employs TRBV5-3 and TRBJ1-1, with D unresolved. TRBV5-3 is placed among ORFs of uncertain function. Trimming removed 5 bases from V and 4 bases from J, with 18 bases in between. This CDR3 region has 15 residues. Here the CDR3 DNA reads TGTGCCAGAAGGACGTCCTTCCCGAAAGGCACTGAAGCTTTCTTT. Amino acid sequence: CARRTSFPKGTEAFF.

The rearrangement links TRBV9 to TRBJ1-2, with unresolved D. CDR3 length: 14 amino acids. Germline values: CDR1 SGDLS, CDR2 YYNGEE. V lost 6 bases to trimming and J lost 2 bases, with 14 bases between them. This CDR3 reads CASTPAISNYGYTF. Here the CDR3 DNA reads TGTGCCAGCACCCCCGCGATTTCAAACTATGGCTACACCTTC.

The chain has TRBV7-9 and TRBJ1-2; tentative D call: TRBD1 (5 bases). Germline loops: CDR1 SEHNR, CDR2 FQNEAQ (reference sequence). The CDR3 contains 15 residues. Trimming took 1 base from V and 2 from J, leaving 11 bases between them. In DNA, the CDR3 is TGTGCCAGCAGCTTAGTGGGCAGGGAGAACTATGGCTACACCTTC. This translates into CASSLVGRENYGYTF.